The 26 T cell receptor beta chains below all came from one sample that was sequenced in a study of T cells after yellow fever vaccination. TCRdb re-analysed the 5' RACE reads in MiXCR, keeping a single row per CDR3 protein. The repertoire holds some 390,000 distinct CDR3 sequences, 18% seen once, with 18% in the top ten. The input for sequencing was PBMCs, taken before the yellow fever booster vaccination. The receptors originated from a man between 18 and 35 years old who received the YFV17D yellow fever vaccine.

The CDR3 spells CASSPGAPYGYTF. CDR3 nucleotide sequence: TGTGCCAGCAGCCCCGGGGCTCCCTATGGCTACACCTTC. The chain employs TRBV7-2 and TRBJ1-2, with TRBD1 as a possible D gene (5 bases). There are 13 residues in the CDR3. Trimming pared 5 bases from V and 4 bases from J, leaving 11 bases between. Germline loops: CDR1 SGHTA, CDR2 FQGNSA.

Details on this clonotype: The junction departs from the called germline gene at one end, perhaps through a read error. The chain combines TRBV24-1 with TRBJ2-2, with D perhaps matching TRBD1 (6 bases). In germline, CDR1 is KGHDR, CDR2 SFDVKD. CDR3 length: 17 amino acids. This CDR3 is CATSDGIRDMNTGELFF. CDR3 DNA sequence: TGCGCCACCAGTGACGGAATCCGGGACATGAACACCGGGGAGCTGTTTTTT.

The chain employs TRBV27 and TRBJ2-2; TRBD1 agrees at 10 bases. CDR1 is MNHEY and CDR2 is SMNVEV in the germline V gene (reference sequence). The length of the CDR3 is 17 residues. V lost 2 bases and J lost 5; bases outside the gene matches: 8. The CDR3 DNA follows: TGTGCCAGCAGTTTAAAAGGGGACAGGGGTCGTACCGGGGAGCTGTTTTTT. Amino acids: CASSLKGDRGRTGELFF.

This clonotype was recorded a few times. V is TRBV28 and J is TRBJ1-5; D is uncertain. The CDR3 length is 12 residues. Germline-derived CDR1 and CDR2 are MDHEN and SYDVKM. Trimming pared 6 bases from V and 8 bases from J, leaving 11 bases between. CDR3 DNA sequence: TGTGCCAGCAGATGGACCGAGGAGCCCCAGCATTTT. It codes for CASRWTEEPQHF.

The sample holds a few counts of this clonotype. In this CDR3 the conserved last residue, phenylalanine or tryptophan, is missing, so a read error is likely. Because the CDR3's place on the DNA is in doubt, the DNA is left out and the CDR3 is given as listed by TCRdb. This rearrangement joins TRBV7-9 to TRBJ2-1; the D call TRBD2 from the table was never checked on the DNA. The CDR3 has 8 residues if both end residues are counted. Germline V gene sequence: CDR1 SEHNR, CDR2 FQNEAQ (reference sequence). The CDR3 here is CASSEGPP.

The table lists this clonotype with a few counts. The CDR3 region is CASSQGQGLAKNIQYF. CDR3 sequence (DNA): TGTGCCAGCAGCCAAGGACAGGGGCTAGCCAAAAACATTCAGTACTTC. The chain couples TRBV7-9 to TRBJ2-4; 9 nucleotides agree with TRBD1. Trimming took 5 bases from V and 0 from J; bases not matched to a gene: 5. There are 16 residues in the CDR3. CDR1 is SEHNR, CDR2 FQNEAQ, per germline (reference sequence).

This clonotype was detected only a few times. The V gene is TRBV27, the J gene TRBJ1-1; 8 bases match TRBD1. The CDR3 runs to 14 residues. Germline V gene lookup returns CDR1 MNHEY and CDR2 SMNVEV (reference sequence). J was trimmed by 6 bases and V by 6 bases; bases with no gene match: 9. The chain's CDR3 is CASRRQGANPEAFF. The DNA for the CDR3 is TGTGCCAGCAGGCGGCAGGGGGCGAATCCTGAAGCTTTCTTT.

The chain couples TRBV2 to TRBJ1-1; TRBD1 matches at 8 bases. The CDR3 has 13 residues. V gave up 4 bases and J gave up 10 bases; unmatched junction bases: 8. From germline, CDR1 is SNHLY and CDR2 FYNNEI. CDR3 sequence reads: CASSGRGRTAAFF. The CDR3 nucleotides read TGTGCCAGCAGTGGCAGGGGGCGGACGGCAGCTTTCTTT.

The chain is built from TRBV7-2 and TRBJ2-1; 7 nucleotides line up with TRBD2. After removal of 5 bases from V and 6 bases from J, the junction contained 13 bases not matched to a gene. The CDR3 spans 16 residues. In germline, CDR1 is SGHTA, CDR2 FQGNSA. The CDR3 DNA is TGTGCCAGCAGCCCAGTTGTAGCGGGTGCTAGCAATGAGCAGTTCTTC. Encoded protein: CASSPVVAGASNEQFF.

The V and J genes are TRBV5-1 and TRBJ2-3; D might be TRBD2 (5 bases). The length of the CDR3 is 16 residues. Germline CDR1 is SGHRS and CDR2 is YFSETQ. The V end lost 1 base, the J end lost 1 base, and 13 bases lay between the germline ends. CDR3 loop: CASSLQGYGGTDTQYF. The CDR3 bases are TGCGCCAGCAGCTTGCAAGGGTACGGGGGCACAGATACGCAGTATTTT. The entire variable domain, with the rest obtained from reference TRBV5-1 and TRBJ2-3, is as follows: KAGVTQTPRYLIKTRGQQVTLSCSPISGHRSVSWYQQTPGQGLQFLFEYFSETQRNKGNFPGRFSGRQFSNSRSEMNVSTLELGDSALYLCASSLQGYGGTDTQYFGPGTRLTVL.

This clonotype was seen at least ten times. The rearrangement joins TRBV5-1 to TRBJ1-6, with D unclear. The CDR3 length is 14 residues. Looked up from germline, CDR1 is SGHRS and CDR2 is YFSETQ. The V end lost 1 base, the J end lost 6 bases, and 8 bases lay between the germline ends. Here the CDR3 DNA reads TGCGCCAGCAGCTTGTACCTTGCTAATTCACCCCTCCACTTT. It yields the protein CASSLYLANSPLHF.

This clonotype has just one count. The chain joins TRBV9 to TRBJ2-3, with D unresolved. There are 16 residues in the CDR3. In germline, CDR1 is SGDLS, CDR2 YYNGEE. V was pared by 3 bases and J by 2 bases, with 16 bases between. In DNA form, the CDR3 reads TGTGCCAGCAGCGCGGTAATAAGCAGGCACACAGATACGCAGTATTTT. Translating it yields CASSAVISRHTDTQYF.

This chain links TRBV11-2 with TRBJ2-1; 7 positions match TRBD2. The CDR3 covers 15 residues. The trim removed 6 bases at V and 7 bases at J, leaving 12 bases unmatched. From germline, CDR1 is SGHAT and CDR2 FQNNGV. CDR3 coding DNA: TGTGCCAGCAGGGCGGGGACGGGGGGTCGGAATGAGCAGTTCTTC. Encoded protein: CASRAGTGGRNEQFF.

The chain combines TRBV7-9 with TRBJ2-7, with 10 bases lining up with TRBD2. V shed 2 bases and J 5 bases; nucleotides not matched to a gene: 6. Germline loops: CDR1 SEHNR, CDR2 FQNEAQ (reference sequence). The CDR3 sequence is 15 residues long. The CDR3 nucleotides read TGTGCCAGCAGCTTAAGGCTAGCGGGGGTCGACGAGCAGTACTTC. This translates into CASSLRLAGVDEQYF.

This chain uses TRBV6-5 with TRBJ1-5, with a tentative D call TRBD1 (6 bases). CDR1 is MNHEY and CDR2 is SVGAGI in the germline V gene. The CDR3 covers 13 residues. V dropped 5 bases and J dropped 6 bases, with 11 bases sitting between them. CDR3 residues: CASSPKGGQPQHF. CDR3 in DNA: TGTGCCAGCAGTCCTAAGGGGGGTCAGCCCCAGCATTTT.

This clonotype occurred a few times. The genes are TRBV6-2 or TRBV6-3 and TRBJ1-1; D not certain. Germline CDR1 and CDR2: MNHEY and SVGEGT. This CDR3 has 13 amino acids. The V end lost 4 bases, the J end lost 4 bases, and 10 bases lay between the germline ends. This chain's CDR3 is CASSWRWSTEAFF. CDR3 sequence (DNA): TGTGCCAGCAGTTGGCGTTGGAGCACTGAAGCTTTCTTT.

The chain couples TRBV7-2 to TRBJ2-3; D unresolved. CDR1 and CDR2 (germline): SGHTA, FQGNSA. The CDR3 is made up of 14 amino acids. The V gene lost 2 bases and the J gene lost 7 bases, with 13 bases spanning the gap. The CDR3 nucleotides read TGTGCCAGCAGCTTATGGATCCAACGGAATACGCAGTATTTT. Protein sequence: CASSLWIQRNTQYF.

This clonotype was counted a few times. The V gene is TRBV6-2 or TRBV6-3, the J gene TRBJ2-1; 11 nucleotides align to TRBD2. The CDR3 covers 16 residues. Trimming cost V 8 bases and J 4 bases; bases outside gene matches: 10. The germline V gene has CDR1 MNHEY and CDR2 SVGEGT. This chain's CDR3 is CASWDAGLAVYNEQFF. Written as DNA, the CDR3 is TGTGCCAGCTGGGACGCGGGACTAGCGGTTTACAATGAGCAGTTCTTC.

In nucleotides, the CDR3 is TGTGCCAGTAGGAGGCAGGGAATCAATGAGCAGTTCTTC. As protein: CASRRQGINEQFF. The V gene is TRBV12-3 or TRBV12-4, the J gene TRBJ2-1; D tentatively reads TRBD1 or TRBD2 (5 bases each). The CDR3 spans 13 residues. The V and J ends lost 9 bases and 6 bases respectively, with 15 bases between them.

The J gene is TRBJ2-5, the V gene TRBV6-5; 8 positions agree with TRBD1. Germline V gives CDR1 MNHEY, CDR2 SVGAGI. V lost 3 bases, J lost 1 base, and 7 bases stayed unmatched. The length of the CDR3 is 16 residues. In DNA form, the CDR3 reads TGTGCCAGCAGTTATGTGAGACAGGGGTCCCAAGAGACCCAGTACTTC. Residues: CASSYVRQGSQETQYF.

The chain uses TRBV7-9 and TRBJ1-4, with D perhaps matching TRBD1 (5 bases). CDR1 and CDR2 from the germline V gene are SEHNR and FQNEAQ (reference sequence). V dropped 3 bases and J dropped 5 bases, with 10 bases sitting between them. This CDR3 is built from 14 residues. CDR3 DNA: TGTGCCAGCAGCTTTACCCCAGGGAATGAAAAACTGTTTTTT. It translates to CASSFTPGNEKLFF.

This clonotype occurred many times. The CDR3 sequence is CASSLFDSGETQYF. The DNA of the CDR3 is TGCGCCAGCAGCTTATTCGACTCAGGAGAGACCCAGTACTTC. The chain carries TRBV5-1 and TRBJ2-5; D remains unclear. This CDR3 has 14 amino acids. V shed 2 bases and J shed 4 bases, with 12 bases lying between them. CDR1 and CDR2 from the germline V gene are SGHRS and YFSETQ.

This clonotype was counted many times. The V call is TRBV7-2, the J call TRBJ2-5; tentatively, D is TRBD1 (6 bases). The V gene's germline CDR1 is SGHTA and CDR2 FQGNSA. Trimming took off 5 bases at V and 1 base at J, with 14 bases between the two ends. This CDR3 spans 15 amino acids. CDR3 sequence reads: CASSPRVGGQETQYF. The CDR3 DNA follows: TGTGCCAGCAGCCCCCGTGTAGGGGGCCAAGAGACCCAGTACTTC.

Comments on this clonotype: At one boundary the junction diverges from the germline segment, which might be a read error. CDR3 loop: CASSPRPATQHNIEAFF. CDR3 nucleotides: TGTGCCAGCAGCCCGAGGCCAGCAACTCAACATAACATTGAAGCTTTCTTT. The chain employs TRBV5-5 and TRBJ1-1, with no clear D. This CDR3 has 17 amino acids. Germline V gene sequence: CDR1 SGHKS, CDR2 YYEKEE (reference sequence).

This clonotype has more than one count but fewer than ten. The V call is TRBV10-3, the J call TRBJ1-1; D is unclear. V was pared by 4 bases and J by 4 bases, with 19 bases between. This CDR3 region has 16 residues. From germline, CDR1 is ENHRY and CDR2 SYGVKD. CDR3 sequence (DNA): TGTGCCATCAGTGGTGGGAGGTCAATCGTGATCACTGAAGCTTTCTTT. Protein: CAISGGRSIVITEAFF.

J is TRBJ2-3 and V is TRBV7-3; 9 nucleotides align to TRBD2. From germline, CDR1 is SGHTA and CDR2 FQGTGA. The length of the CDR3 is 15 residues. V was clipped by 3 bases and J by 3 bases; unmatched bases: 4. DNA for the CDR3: TGTGCCAGCAGCTTGACGGCGGGGGGGACAGATACGCAGTATTTT. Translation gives CASSLTAGGTDTQYF. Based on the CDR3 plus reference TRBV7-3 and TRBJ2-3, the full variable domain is GAGVSQTPSNKVTEKGKYVELRCDPISGHTALYWYRQSLGQGPEFLIYFQGTGAADDSGLPNDRFFAVRPEGSVSTLKIQRTERGDSAVYLCASSLTAGGTDTQYFGPGTRLTVL.